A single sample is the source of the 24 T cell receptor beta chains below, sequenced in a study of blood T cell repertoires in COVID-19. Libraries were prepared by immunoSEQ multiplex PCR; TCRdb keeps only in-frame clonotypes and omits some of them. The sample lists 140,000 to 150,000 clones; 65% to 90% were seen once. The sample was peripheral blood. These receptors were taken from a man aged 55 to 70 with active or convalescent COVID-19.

The CDR3 is CASSYVAGTPNTGELFF. The CDR3 nucleotides read TGTGCCAGCAGTTACGTAGCGGGTACCCCGAACACCGGGGAGCTGTTTTTT. The V gene is TRBV27, the J gene TRBJ2-2, with TRBD2 identical over 7 bases. The ends lost 4 bases at V and 0 bases at J; junction bases unmatched: 8. This CDR3 spans 17 amino acids. Germline loops: CDR1 MNHEY, CDR2 SMNVEV (reference sequence).

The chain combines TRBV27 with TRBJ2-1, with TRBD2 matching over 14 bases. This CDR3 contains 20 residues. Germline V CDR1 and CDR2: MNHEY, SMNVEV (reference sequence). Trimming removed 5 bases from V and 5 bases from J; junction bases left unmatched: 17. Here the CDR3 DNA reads TGTGCCAGCAGTATACGCGGGACAGGGGGACTAGCGGGAGTCAACAATGAGCAGTTCTTC. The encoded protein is CASSIRGTGGLAGVNNEQFF.

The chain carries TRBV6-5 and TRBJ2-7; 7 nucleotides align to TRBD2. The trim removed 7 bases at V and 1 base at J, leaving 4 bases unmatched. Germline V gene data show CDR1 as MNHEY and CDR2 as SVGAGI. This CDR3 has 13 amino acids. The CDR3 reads CASMKAGSYEQYV. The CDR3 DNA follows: TGTGCCAGCATGAAAGCGGGATCCTACGAGCAGTACGTC.

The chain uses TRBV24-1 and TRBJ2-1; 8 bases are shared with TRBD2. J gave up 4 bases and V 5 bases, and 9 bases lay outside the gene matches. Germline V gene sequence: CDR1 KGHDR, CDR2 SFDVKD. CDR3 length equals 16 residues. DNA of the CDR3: TGTGCCACCAGTGGACGGACCATAGCGGGATACAATGAGCAGTTCTTC. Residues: CATSGRTIAGYNEQFF.

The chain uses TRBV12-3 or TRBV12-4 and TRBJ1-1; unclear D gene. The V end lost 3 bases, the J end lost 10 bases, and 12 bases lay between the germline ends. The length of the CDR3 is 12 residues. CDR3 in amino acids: CASSFAGRGAFF. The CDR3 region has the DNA TGTGCCAGCAGTTTTGCGGGTCGGGGAGCTTTCTTT.

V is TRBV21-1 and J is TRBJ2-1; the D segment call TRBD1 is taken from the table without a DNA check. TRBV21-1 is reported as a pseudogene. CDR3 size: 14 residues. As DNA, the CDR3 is TGTGCCAGCAGCAGGGGCGTAGCCTACAATGAGCAGTTCTTC. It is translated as CASSRGVAYNEQFF.

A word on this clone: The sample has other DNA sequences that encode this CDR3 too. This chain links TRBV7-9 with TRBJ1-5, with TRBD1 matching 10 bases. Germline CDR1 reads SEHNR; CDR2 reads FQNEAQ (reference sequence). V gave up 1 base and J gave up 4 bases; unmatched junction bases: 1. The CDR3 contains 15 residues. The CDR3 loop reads CASSLGGQGNQPQHF. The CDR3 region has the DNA TGTGCCAGCAGCTTAGGGGGACAGGGGAATCAGCCCCAGCATTTT.

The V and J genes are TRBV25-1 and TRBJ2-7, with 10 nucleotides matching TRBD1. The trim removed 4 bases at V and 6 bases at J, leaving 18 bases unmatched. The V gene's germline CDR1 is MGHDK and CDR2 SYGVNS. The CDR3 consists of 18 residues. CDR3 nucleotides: TGTGCCAGCAGTGTACCGTTGGGACAGGGGATTAACGCCGGCGAGCAGTACTTC. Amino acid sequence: CASSVPLGQGINAGEQYF.

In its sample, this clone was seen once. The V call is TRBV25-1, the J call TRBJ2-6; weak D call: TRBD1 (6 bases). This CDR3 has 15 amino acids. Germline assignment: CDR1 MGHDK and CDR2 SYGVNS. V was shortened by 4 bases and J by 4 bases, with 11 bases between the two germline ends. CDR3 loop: CASSVGGSGANVLTF. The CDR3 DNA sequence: TGTGCCAGCAGTGTAGGGGGTTCAGGGGCCAACGTCCTGACTTTC.

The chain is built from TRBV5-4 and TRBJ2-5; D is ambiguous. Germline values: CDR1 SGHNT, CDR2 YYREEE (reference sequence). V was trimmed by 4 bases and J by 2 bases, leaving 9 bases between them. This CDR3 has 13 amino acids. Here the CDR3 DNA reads TGTGCCAGCAGCCCCAACTATCAAGAGACCCAGTACTTC. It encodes CASSPNYQETQYF.

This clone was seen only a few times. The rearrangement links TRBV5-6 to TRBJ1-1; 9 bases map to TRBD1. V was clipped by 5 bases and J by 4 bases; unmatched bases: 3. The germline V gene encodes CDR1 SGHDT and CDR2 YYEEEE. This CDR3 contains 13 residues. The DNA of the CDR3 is TGTGCCAGCAGAGTGACAGGGGGCACTGAAGCTTTCTTT. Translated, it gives CASRVTGGTEAFF.

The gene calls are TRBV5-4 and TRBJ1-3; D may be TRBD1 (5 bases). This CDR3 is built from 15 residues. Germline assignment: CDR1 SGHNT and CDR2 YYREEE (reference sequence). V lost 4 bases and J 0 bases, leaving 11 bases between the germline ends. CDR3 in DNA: TGTGCCAGCAGCACGAGACAGAGCTCTGGAAACACCATATATTTT. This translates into CASSTRQSSGNTIYF.

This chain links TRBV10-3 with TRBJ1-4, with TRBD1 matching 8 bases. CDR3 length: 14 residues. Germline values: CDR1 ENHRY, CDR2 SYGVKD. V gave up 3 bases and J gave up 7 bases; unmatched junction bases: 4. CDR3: CAISDRTGSEKLFF. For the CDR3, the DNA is TGTGCCATCAGTGACAGGACAGGGTCTGAAAAACTGTTTTTT.

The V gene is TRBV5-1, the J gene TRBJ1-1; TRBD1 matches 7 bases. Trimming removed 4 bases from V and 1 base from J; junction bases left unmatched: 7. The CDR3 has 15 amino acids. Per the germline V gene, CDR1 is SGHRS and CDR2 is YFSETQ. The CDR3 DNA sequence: TGCGCCAGCAGCACCTTGCAGGGGGGGAACACTGAAGCTTTCTTT. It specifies CASSTLQGGNTEAFF.

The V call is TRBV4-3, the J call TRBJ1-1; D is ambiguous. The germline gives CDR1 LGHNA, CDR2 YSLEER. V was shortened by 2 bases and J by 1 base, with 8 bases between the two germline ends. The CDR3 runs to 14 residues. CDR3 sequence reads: CASSQLDGNTEAFF. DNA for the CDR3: TGCGCCAGCAGCCAACTAGACGGGAACACTGAAGCTTTCTTT.

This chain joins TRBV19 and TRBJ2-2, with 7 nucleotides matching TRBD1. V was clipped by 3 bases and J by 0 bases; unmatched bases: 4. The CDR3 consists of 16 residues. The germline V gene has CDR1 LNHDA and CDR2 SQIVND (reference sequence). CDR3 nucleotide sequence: TGTGCCAGTAGTATTGCCGGGACAGCGAACACCGGGGAGCTGTTTTTT. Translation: CASSIAGTANTGELFF.

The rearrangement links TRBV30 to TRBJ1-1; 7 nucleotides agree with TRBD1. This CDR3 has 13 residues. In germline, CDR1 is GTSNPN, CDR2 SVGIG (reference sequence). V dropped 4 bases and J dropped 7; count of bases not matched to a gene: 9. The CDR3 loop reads CAWMDTGVVEAFF. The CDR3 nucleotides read TGTGCCTGGATGGATACAGGGGTGGTTGAAGCTTTCTTT.

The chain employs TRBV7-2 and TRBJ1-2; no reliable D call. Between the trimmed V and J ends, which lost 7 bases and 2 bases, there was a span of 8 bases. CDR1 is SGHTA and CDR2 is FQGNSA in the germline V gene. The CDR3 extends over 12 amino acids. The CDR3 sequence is CASTSLNYGYTF. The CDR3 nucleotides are TGTGCCAGCACCTCTCTGAACTATGGCTACACCTTC.

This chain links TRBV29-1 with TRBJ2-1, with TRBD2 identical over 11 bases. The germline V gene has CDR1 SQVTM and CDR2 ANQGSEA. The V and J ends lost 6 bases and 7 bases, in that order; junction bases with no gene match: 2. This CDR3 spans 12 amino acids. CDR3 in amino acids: CSVWTSGNEQFF. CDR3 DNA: TGCAGCGTGTGGACTAGCGGGAATGAGCAGTTCTTC.

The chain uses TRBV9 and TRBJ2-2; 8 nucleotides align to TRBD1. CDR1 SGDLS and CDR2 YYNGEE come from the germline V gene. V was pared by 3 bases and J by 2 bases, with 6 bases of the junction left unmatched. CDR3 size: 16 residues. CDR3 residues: CASSAPGTGNTGELFF. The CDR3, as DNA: TGTGCCAGCAGCGCACCCGGGACAGGTAACACCGGGGAGCTGTTTTTT.

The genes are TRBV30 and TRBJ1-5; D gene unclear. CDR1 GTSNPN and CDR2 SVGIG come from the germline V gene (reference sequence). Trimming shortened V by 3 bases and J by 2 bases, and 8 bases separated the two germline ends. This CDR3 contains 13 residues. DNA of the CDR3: TGTGCCTGGAGCAGGCAGGGCAATCAGCCCCAGCATTTT. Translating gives CAWSRQGNQPQHF.

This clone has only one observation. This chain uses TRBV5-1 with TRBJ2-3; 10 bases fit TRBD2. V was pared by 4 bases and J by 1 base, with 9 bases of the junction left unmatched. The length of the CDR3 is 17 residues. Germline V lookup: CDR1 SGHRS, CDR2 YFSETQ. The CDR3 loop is CASSRTSGPRGTDTQYF. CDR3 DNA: TGCGCCAGCAGCCGGACTAGCGGACCCCGCGGCACAGATACGCAGTATTTT. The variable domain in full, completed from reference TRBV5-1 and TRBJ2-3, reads KAGVTQTPRYLIKTRGQQVTLSCSPISGHRSVSWYQQTPGQGLQFLFEYFSETQRNKGNFPGRFSGRQFSNSRSEMNVSTLELGDSALYLCASSRTSGPRGTDTQYFGPGTRLTVL.

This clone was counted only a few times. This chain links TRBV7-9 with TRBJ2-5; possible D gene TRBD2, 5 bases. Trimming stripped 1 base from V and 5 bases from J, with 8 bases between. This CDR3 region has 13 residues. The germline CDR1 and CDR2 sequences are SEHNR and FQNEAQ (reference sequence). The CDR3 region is CASSLGLTETQYF. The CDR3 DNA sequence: TGTGCCAGCAGCTTAGGACTAACGGAGACCCAGTACTTC.

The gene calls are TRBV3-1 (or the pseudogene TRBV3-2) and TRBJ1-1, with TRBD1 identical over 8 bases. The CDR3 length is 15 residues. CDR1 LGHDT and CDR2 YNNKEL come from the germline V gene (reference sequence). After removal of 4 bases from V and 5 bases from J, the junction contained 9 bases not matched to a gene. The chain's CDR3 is CASSPRGQVGTEAFF. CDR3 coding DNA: TGTGCCAGCAGCCCAAGGGGACAGGTTGGGACTGAAGCTTTCTTT.